This TCR beta chain was sequenced during a study of blood T cell repertoires in COVID-19. Overall study: The United States, Italy and Spain provided the acute and convalescent COVID-19 samples. PBMCs, B-cell-depleted T cells, or T cells were the source of the cDNA or gDNA that made up the material.

This CDR3 has 15 residues. V was clipped by 0 bases and J by 9 bases; unmatched bases: 8. The germline V gene encodes CDR1 LNHDA and CDR2 SQIVND (reference sequence). Source study methods: Reference gene primer amplification yielded estimated nucleated cell counts. Only in-frame clones appear in the TCRdb table, and some are missing; sequencing was by immunoSEQ multiplex PCR. The V and J calls and clone size are taken from that table; D and trimming were inferred from the DNA. Altogether about 58,000 clones are present, about 91% being singletons, with the ten largest covering roughly 13%. This clone was seen just once.

The rearrangement joins TRBV19 to TRBJ2-7; TRBD1 matches 10 bases. Sequenced: peripheral blood. The TCR originated in a woman in her sixties or seventies with active COVID-19. The CDR3 coding sequence is TGTGCCAGTAGTATAGATATGGGACAGGGGAACGGGCAGTACTTC. Translating it yields CASSIDMGQGNGQYF.